This entry lists 29 T cell receptor beta chains sequenced from one sample in a study of PD-1 blockade in classical Hodgkin lymphoma. Some clones are missing from TCRdb's copy, which holds only in-frame ones; the method was immunoSEQ multiplex PCR. The repertoire holds 14,000 or so clones, with approximately 80% as singletons. Relapse was seen in all patients after autologous stem cell transplantation, and brentuximab vedotin exposure was variable. The sample consisted of peripheral blood mononuclear cells (PBMCs), taken at baseline. These receptors were taken from a human donor with classical Hodgkin lymphoma.

V is TRBV5-1 and J is TRBJ1-2; 8 bases align to TRBD1. There are 16 residues in the CDR3. Trimming removed 0 bases from V and 3 bases from J; junction bases left unmatched: 7. The V gene's germline CDR1 is SGHRS and CDR2 YFSETQ. The CDR3 DNA is TGCGCCAGCAGCTTGGCAGGGGGCCCAGGCGACTATGGCTACACCTTC. Residues: CASSLAGGPGDYGYTF.

This clone was seen more than once but under ten times. This chain uses TRBV7-3 with TRBJ2-1; TRBD2 agrees at 10 bases. V was clipped by 5 bases and J by 1 base; unmatched bases: 5. CDR1 is SGHTA and CDR2 is FQGTGA in the germline V gene. The CDR3 runs to 16 residues. The CDR3 DNA reads as TGTGCCAGCAGCAAAAGCGGGGGGGCTTCCTACAATGAGCAGTTCTTC. This translates into CASSKSGGASYNEQFF.

This clone was recorded only once. The chain employs TRBV6-6 and TRBJ1-3, with 8 bases that match TRBD1. CDR3 length equals 14 residues. Germline V gives CDR1 MNHNY, CDR2 SVGAGI (reference sequence). V was pared by 10 bases and J by 0 bases, with 5 bases of the junction left unmatched. CDR3 protein: CATAQGGSGNTIYF. In nucleotides, the CDR3 is TGTGCCACAGCACAGGGGGGCTCTGGAAACACCATATATTTT.

The chain combines TRBV4-1 with TRBJ2-7; D assignment may be TRBD1 or TRBD2 (5 bases each). V was clipped by 1 base and J by 5 bases, with 24 bases between them. The CDR3 covers 18 residues. Germline V CDR1 and CDR2: MGHRA, YSYEKL. The CDR3 protein is CASSQVDFLGRSSNEQYF. The CDR3 DNA follows: TGCGCCAGCAGCCAAGTGGATTTTTTGGGACGATCTTCTAACGAGCAGTACTTC.

In this sample, this clone turned up once. The genes are TRBV11-2 and TRBJ2-3; a weak D match, TRBD2 (6 bases). The CDR3 extends over 16 amino acids. V dropped 2 bases and J dropped 2 bases, with 14 bases sitting between them. Germline CDR1 reads SGHAT; CDR2 reads FQNNGV. The CDR3 DNA follows: TGTGCCAGCAGCTTAAGGAGGGGCACCCACACAGATACGCAGTATTTT. Translation gives CASSLRRGTHTDTQYF.

This clone was recorded a few times. This chain links TRBV19 with TRBJ2-7; D is possibly TRBD2 (5 bases). The CDR3 runs 14 residues. The V gene's germline CDR1 is LNHDA and CDR2 SQIVND (reference sequence). Trimming shortened V by 6 bases and J by 2 bases, and 14 bases separated the two germline ends. This chain's CDR3 is CASSRTEVTYEQYF. The CDR3 nucleotides are TGTGCCAGTAGCCGGACTGAAGTTACCTACGAGCAGTACTTC.

V gene TRBV27 combines with J gene TRBJ1-3; 8 positions agree with TRBD1. Germline values: CDR1 MNHEY, CDR2 SMNVEV (reference sequence). V gave up 5 bases and J gave up 3 bases; unmatched junction bases: 6. The CDR3 length is 15 residues. CDR3 region: CASSKAGTGGNTIYF. The CDR3 DNA follows: TGTGCCAGCAGTAAAGCCGGGACAGGTGGAAACACCATATATTTT.

The chain is built from TRBV5-1 and TRBJ2-1, with 7 bases identical to TRBD1. Per germline, CDR1 SGHRS and CDR2 YFSETQ. This CDR3 region has 12 residues. V lost 10 bases to trimming and J lost 6 bases; unmatched junction nucleotides: 7. CDR3 in amino acids: CASFGQVNEQFF. The CDR3 nucleotides read TGCGCCTCTTTCGGACAGGTCAATGAGCAGTTCTTC.

V gene TRBV7-9 combines with J gene TRBJ2-1; D gene unclear. Germline-derived CDR1 and CDR2 are SEHNR and FQNEAQ (reference sequence). CDR3 length: 15 amino acids. Deletions cut 5 bases from V and 10 bases from J, with 21 bases between. The CDR3 DNA sequence: TGTGCCAGCAGCCCCCCTCCGAGGTTGGGCTGGGAGCAGTTCTTC. Protein: CASSPPPRLGWEQFF.

The chain recombines TRBV6-5 with TRBJ1-3; D not resolved. V was cut by 6 bases and J by 9 bases, with 18 bases left in between. There are 14 residues in the CDR3. Germline lookup yields CDR1 MNHEY and CDR2 SVGAGI. The CDR3 here is CASSLTPSGGTIYF. The CDR3 DNA reads as TGTGCCAGCAGCCTCACCCCTTCCGGAGGCACCATATATTTT.

This clone has just a few counts. The chain uses TRBV7-2 and TRBJ2-5; 9 bases are shared with TRBD2. Trimming at V came to 4 bases and at J to 5 bases, leaving 14 bases not matched to a gene. Germline V gives CDR1 SGHTA, CDR2 FQGNSA. The CDR3 is 17 residues long. CDR3: CASSSRTGTSRLETQYF. For the CDR3, the DNA is TGTGCCAGCAGCTCCAGAACCGGGACTAGCCGGTTGGAGACCCAGTACTTC.

Written as DNA, the CDR3 is TGTGCCTGGAGTGTAGGTACAGTAGGGGAGCAGTACTTC. As protein: CAWSVGTVGEQYF. This chain uses TRBV30 with TRBJ2-7, with D unclear. CDR1 and CDR2 from the germline V gene are GTSNPN and SVGIG (reference sequence). V was clipped by 0 bases and J by 7 bases, with 13 bases between them. The CDR3 covers 13 residues.

This clone was observed once. The chain couples TRBV5-4 to TRBJ1-3; no firm D call. Trimming shortened V by 5 bases and J by 9 bases, and 6 bases separated the two germline ends. The CDR3 has 10 residues. Germline V CDR1 and CDR2: SGHNT, YYREEE (reference sequence). Here the CDR3 DNA reads TGTGCCAGCAGGTACGGCACCATATATTTT. The encoded protein is CASRYGTIYF.

The V gene is TRBV7-6, the J gene TRBJ2-1; TRBD1 is a possible D gene (5 bases). CDR3 length: 13 amino acids. Trimming shortened V by 2 bases and J by 10 bases, and 12 bases separated the two germline ends. Germline values: CDR1 SGHVS, CDR2 FNYEAQ. The chain's CDR3 is CASSLRGAEEQFF. CDR3 in DNA: TGTGCCAGCAGCTTACGTGGGGCTGAGGAGCAGTTCTTC. Based on the CDR3 plus reference TRBV7-6 and TRBJ2-1, the full variable domain is GAGVSQSPRYKVTKRGQDVALRCDPISGHVSLYWYRQALGQGPEFLTYFNYEAQQDKSGLPNDRFSAERPEGSISTLTIQRTEQRDSAMYRCASSLRGAEEQFFGPGTRLTVL.

The J gene is TRBJ2-2, the V gene TRBV6-5; no clear D. This CDR3 region has 15 residues. The germline V gene encodes CDR1 MNHEY and CDR2 SVGAGI. V lost 6 bases, J lost 4 bases, and 15 bases lay in between. CDR3 residues: CASRSTAGSTGELFF. The CDR3 DNA reads as TGTGCCAGCAGATCAACAGCTGGATCCACCGGGGAGCTGTTTTTT.

The J gene is TRBJ2-1, the V gene TRBV5-1, with TRBD2 matching over 11 bases. The V segment lost 0 bases and the J segment 7 bases; nucleotides outside the gene matches: 3. CDR1 is SGHRS, CDR2 YFSETQ, per germline. This CDR3 region has 15 residues. CDR3 amino acids: CASSLGGTSGNEQFF. The CDR3 DNA reads TGCGCCAGCAGCTTGGGAGGGACTAGCGGAAATGAGCAGTTCTTC.

The rearrangement joins TRBV9 to TRBJ2-2, with D hard to call. Trimming pared 8 bases from V and 1 base from J, leaving 12 bases between. Germline CDR1 is SGDLS and CDR2 is YYNGEE. There are 14 residues in the CDR3. The CDR3 reads CASSPTLNTGELFF. CDR3 DNA sequence: TGTGCCAGTAGCCCTACACTGAACACCGGGGAGCTGTTTTTT.

V is TRBV6-4 and J is TRBJ2-3, with 13 bases lining up with TRBD2. This CDR3 region has 16 residues. J gave up 1 base and V 4 bases, and 2 bases lay outside the gene matches. The germline V gene encodes CDR1 MRHNA and CDR2 SNTAGT. In DNA, the CDR3 is TGTGCCAGCAGTGCCGGGACTAGCGGGGGCACAGATACGCAGTATTTT. Its translation: CASSAGTSGGTDTQYF.

This clone was picked up a small number of times. The CDR3 here is CASSTPRKAKNIQYF. The CDR3, as DNA: TGTGCCAGTAGTACCCCCCGAAAGGCCAAAAACATTCAGTACTTC. This chain joins TRBV19 and TRBJ2-4, with D uncertain. Per the germline V gene, CDR1 is LNHDA and CDR2 is SQIVND (reference sequence). Trimming stripped 4 bases from V and 1 base from J, with 11 bases between. This CDR3 has 15 residues.

The chain carries TRBV5-1 and TRBJ2-2; the D is unclear. The CDR3 is 14 residues long. Trimming cost V 6 bases and J 2 bases, with 11 bases left between them. From germline, CDR1 is SGHRS and CDR2 YFSETQ. The CDR3 nucleotides are TGCGCCAGCACCCCCAGACCAAACACCGGGGAGCTGTTTTTT. This translates into CASTPRPNTGELFF.

The V call is TRBV5-1, the J call TRBJ2-3; D possibly corresponds to TRBD2 (6 bases). The CDR3 sequence is 16 residues long. V was cut by 4 bases and J by 5 bases, with 20 bases left in between. The germline V gene has CDR1 SGHRS and CDR2 YFSETQ. As DNA, the CDR3 is TGCGCCAGCAGCGGGACTGGACGGCTTGGGGGAGATACGCAGTATTTT. Encoded protein: CASSGTGRLGGDTQYF.

V gene TRBV4-1 combines with J gene TRBJ2-5, with D unclear. The CDR3 spans 18 residues. Germline CDR1 reads MGHRA; CDR2 reads YSYEKL. V was clipped by 2 bases and J by 6 bases, with 25 bases between them. The DNA of the CDR3 is TGCGCCAGCAGCCAAACCGTGACCGGGCCCTCCGGTCAGAAGACCCAGTACTTC. Translating gives CASSQTVTGPSGQKTQYF.

The rearrangement uses TRBV9 and TRBJ2-1; the D gene could be TRBD1 or TRBD2 (6 bases each). CDR1 is SGDLS, CDR2 YYNGEE, per germline. This CDR3 has 14 residues. V was shortened by 4 bases and J by 7 bases, with 15 bases between the two germline ends. CDR3 coding DNA: TGTGCCAGCAGCCCAGATGGGGGGCGTAATGAGCAGTTCTTC. This translates into CASSPDGGRNEQFF.

The chain is built from TRBV5-1 and TRBJ2-7, with 9 bases aligning to TRBD2. The CDR3 consists of 12 residues. The trim removed 4 bases at V and 9 bases at J, leaving 5 bases unmatched. Germline V gene lookup returns CDR1 SGHRS and CDR2 YFSETQ. The CDR3 region has the DNA TGCGCCAGCAGCCCTAGCGGGGTTGGGCAGTACTTC. Amino acids: CASSPSGVGQYF.

The rearrangement joins TRBV5-1 to TRBJ2-7, with 8 bases matching TRBD1. Germline lookup yields CDR1 SGHRS and CDR2 YFSETQ. V shed 0 bases and J 0 bases; nucleotides not matched to a gene: 8. The CDR3 covers 17 residues. CDR3 nucleotides: TGCGCCAGCAGCTTGGCCTCTGGACAGGGATCCTCCTACGAGCAGTACTTC. Translating it yields CASSLASGQGSSYEQYF.

V and J are TRBV29-1 and TRBJ1-4; 9 bases match TRBD1. The length of the CDR3 is 13 residues. V was clipped by 6 bases and J by 7 bases; unmatched bases: 6. CDR1 and CDR2 from the germline V gene are SQVTM and ANQGSEA. This CDR3 is CSVGQGGFEKLFF. Written as DNA, the CDR3 is TGCAGCGTGGGACAGGGAGGATTTGAAAAACTGTTTTTT.

The gene calls are TRBV11-2 and TRBJ1-6; D might be TRBD1 (6 bases). The CDR3 sequence is 17 residues long. The V end was cut by 0 bases, the J end by 9 bases, with 18 bases between. Germline V gene data show CDR1 as SGHAT and CDR2 as FQNNGV. This chain's CDR3 is CASSLDWRGGIGSPLHF. The CDR3 DNA is TGTGCCAGCAGCTTAGATTGGAGGGGGGGGATCGGTTCACCCCTCCACTTT.

The J gene is TRBJ2-1, the V gene TRBV6-5; possibly TRBD1 or TRBD2 for D (5 bases each). The germline gives CDR1 MNHEY, CDR2 SVGAGI. The V end was cut by 2 bases, the J end by 9 bases, with 11 bases between. The CDR3 length is 13 residues. The CDR3 here is CASSYKGTGEQFF. CDR3 nucleotide sequence: TGTGCCAGCAGTTACAAGGGGACGGGTGAGCAGTTCTTC.

This clone was seen a single time. The chain carries TRBV6-1 and TRBJ2-2, with no clear D. V was cut by 10 bases and J by 4 bases, with 7 bases left in between. This CDR3 is 11 amino acids long. The V gene's germline CDR1 is MNHNS and CDR2 SASEGT. CDR3 region: CAIEPTGELFF. CDR3 in DNA: TGTGCCATCGAGCCCACCGGGGAGCTGTTTTTT.